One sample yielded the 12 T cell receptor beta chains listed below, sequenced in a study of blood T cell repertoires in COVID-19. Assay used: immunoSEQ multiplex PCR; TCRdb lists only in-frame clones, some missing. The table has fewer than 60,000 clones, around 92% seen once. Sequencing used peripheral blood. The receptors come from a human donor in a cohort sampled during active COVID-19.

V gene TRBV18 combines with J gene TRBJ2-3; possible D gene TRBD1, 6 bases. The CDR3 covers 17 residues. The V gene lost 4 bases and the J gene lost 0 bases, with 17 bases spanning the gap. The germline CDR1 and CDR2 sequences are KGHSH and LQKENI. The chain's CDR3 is CASSRSRTVSSTDTQYF. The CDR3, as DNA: TGTGCCAGCTCACGATCCCGGACAGTCTCTAGCACAGATACGCAGTATTTT. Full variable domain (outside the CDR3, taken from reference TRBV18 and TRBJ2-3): NAGVMQNPRHLVRRRGQEARLRCSPMKGHSHVYWYRQLPEEGLKFMVYLQKENIIDESGMPKERFSAEFPKEGPSILRIQQVVRGDSAAYFCASSRSRTVSSTDTQYFGPGTRLTVL.

For the CDR3, the DNA is TGCAGCGTGGAGGCGGGGGGATTTCCGGAGACCCAGTACTTC. Its translation is CSVEAGGFPETQYF. This chain uses TRBV29-1 with TRBJ2-5, with 8 positions matching TRBD2. CDR3 length: 14 amino acids. Trimming at V came to 6 bases and at J to 5 bases, leaving 11 bases not matched to a gene. Germline V CDR1 and CDR2: SQVTM, ANQGSEA.

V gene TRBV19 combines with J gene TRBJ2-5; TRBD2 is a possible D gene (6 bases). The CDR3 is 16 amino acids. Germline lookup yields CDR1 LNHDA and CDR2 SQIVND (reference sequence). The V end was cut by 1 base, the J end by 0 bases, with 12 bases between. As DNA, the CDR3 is TGTGCCAGTAGTATAGGGGCGGGGATCAACCAAGAGACCCAGTACTTC. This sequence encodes CASSIGAGINQETQYF.

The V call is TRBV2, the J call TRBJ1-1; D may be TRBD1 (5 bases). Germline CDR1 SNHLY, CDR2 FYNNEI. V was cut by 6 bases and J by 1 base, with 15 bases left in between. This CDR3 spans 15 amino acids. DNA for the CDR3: TGTGCCAGCAGCGAGGTTCGACAGACGAACACTGAAGCTTTCTTT. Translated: CASSEVRQTNTEAFF.

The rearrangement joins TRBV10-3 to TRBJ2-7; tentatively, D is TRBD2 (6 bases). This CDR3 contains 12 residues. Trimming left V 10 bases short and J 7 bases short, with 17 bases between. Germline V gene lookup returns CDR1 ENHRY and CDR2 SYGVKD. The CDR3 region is CANRRDSGEQYF. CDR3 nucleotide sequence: TGTGCCAACAGACGGGACTCGGGTGAGCAGTACTTC.

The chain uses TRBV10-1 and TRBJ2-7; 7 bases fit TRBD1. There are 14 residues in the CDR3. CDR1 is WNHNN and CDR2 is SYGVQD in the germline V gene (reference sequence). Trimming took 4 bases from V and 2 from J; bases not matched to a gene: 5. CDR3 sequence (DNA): TGCGCCAGCAGTGTGCCGGGACAGCCCTACGAGCAGTACTTC. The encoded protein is CASSVPGQPYEQYF.

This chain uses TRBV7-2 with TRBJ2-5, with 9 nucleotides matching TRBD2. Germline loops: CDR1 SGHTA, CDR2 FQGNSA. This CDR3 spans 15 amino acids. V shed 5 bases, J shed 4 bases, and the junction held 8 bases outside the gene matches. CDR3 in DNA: TGTGCCAGCAGCCATAGCGGGGGTTCCCGAGAGACCCAGTACTTC. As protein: CASSHSGGSRETQYF.

CDR3 in amino acids: CASSLYPGYGYTF. Here the CDR3 DNA reads TGTGCCAGCAGTTTATATCCGGGATATGGCTACACCTTC. The chain carries TRBV28 and TRBJ1-2; D remains ambiguous. Trimming removed 1 base from V and 5 bases from J, with 8 bases in between. The CDR3 consists of 13 residues. Germline CDR1 MDHEN, CDR2 SYDVKM.

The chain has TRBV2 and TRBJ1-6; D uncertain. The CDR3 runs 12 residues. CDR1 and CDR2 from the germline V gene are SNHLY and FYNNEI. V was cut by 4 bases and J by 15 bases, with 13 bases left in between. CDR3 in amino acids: CASSANGELLHF. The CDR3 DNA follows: TGTGCCAGCAGTGCCAACGGGGAGCTCCTCCACTTT.

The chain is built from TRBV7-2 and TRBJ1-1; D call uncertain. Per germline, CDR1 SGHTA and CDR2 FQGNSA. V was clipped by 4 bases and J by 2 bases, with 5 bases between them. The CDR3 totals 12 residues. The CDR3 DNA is TGTGCCAGCAGCTCCTTTAACACTGAAGCTTTCTTT. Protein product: CASSSFNTEAFF.

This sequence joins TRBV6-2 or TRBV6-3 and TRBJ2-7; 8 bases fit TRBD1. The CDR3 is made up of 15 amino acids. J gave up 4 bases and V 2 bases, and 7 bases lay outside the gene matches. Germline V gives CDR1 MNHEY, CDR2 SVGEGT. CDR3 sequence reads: CASSYMRDRPYEQYF. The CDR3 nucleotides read TGTGCCAGCAGTTACATGCGGGACAGGCCTTACGAGCAGTACTTC.

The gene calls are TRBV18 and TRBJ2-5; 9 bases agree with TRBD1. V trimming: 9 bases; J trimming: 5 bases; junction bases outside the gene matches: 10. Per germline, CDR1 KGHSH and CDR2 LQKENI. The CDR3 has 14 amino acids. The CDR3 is CASTTGGEWETQYF. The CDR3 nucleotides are TGTGCCAGTACAACAGGGGGCGAATGGGAGACCCAGTACTTC. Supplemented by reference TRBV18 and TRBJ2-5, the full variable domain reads NAGVMQNPRHLVRRRGQEARLRCSPMKGHSHVYWYRQLPEEGLKFMVYLQKENIIDESGMPKERFSAEFPKEGPSILRIQQVVRGDSAAYFCASTTGGEWETQYFGPGTRLLVL.